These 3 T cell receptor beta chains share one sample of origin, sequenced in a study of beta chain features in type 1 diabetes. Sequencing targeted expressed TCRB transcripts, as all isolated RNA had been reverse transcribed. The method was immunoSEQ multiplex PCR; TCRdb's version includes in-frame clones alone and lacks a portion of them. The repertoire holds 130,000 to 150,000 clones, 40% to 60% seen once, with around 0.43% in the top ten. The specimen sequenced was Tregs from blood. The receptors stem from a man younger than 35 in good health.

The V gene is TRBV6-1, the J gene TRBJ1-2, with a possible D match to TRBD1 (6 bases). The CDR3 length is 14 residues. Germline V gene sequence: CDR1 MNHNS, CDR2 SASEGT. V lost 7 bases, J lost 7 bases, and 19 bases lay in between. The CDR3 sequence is CASNPTGFDSGYTF. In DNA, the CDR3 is TGTGCCAGCAACCCTACAGGGTTCGATAGTGGCTACACCTTC.

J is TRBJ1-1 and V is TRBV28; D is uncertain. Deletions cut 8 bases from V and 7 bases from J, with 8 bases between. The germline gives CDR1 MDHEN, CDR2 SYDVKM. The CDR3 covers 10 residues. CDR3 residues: CASSHFEAFF. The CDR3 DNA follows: TGTGCCAGCTCCCACTTTGAAGCTTTCTTT.

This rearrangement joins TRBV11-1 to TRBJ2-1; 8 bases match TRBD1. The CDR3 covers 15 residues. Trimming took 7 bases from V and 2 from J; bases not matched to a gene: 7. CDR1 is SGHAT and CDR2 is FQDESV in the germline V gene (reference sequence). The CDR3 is CASTARDRPYNEQFF. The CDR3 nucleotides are TGTGCCAGCACGGCTAGGGACAGGCCCTACAATGAGCAGTTCTTC.